This T cell receptor beta chain was sequenced during a study of T-cell memory formation after mild COVID-19. At the level of the study: There were largely donor-specific TCR clusters.

The CDR3 spans 16 residues. Germline V CDR1 and CDR2: MGHRA, YSYEKL. V dropped 4 bases and J dropped 2; count of bases not matched to a gene: 7. UMIs and sample barcodes were carried by the TCR alpha and TCR beta cDNA libraries that 5'RACE produced using constant-segment primers. TCRdb recomputed calls from the 5' RACE reads with MiXCR, one row per CDR3 protein. The table records 250,000 to 350,000 distinct CDR3 sequences, 13% to 15% of them present only once. Comment on this clonotype: Its antigen is not known.

Overall study findings and caveats: Contracting CD4+ clones were located mainly in CM and EM, and CD8+ clones in EMRA. CD4+ bias marked clones expanding day 15 to 37, unlike balanced contracting clones.

This TCR was recovered from a man younger than 35 who had mild COVID-19 (a few samples of this study predate the infection). Cell type and time point are not known. The chain uses TRBV4-1 and TRBJ2-1; the match to TRBD2 covers 8 bases. The sequenced sample was PBMCs or a T cell subset sorted from them (not recorded which). The CDR3 DNA follows: TGCGCCAGCAGCCCTGGCGGGGGGAGGACCTACAATGAGCAGTTCTTC. Its protein product is CASSPGGGRTYNEQFF.